This TCR beta chain stems from a study of T cells in Graves' hyperthyroidism and ophthalmopathy. This clonotype was seen once. Germline trimming cut 4 bases from V and 0 bases from J; bases unmatched to any gene: 5. Germline CDR1 and CDR2: MDHEN and SYDVKM. The CDR3 is made up of 16 amino acids. The CDR3 regions of TCR beta were amplified from RNA transcripts. Initially, a first-round RT-PCR of the TCR CDR3 employed the HTBI primer set. TCRdb ran MiXCR on the multiplex PCR reads and lists one entry per CDR3 protein. Among about 600,000 distinct CDR3 sequences, approximately 15% were seen once, and the ten largest hold roughly 3%.

The sequenced sample was blood. V gene TRBV28 combines with J gene TRBJ1-4, with 7 bases lining up with TRBD1. This sequence was found in a woman aged 40 to 50 with Graves' ophthalmopathy. The CDR3 DNA sequence: TGTGCCAGCAGTTCGTTAAGGGGGCCAACTAATGAAAAACTGTTTTTT. Translation gives CASSSLRGPTNEKLFF.